Below are 15 T cell receptor beta chains sequenced from a single sample in a study of blood T cell repertoires in COVID-19. Some clones are missing from TCRdb's copy, which holds only in-frame ones; the method was immunoSEQ multiplex PCR. This sample has around 190,000 clones; 76% occur once, and the top ten carry around 16%. Sequences were obtained from PBMCs or T cells enriched from blood (not recorded which). These receptors were obtained from a woman between 50 and 59 years old with acute COVID-19.

The V and J genes are TRBV7-9 and TRBJ2-5; D not certain. The CDR3 is 12 amino acids. CDR1 and CDR2 from the germline V gene are SEHNR and FQNEAQ (reference sequence). V shed 5 bases and J shed 5 bases, with 9 bases lying between them. CDR3 bases: TGTGCCAGCAGCCCCACCCAGGAGACCCAGTACTTC. Amino acids: CASSPTQETQYF.

The chain employs TRBV2 and TRBJ1-1, with D tentatively TRBD1 (5 bases). V lost 2 bases, J lost 4 bases, and 14 bases lay in between. Germline V gene lookup returns CDR1 SNHLY and CDR2 FYNNEI. This CDR3 has 15 residues. The CDR3 bases are TGTGCCAGCAGTGAACGCCAGGGCTCGGGCACTGAAGCTTTCTTT. Residues: CASSERQGSGTEAFF.

The chain combines TRBV30 with TRBJ1-1; D not certain. Per germline, CDR1 GTSNPN and CDR2 SVGIG (reference sequence). Trimming removed 4 bases from V and 0 bases from J, with 9 bases in between. The CDR3 loop spans 13 amino acids. Written as DNA, the CDR3 is TGTGCCTGGAACCGAAACTTGAACACTGAAGCTTTCTTT. As protein: CAWNRNLNTEAFF.

This clone was seen repeatedly, ten times or more. The chain has TRBV5-1 and TRBJ2-3; TRBD2 is a possible D gene (7 bases). The germline V gene has CDR1 SGHRS and CDR2 YFSETQ. V lost 0 bases to trimming and J lost 0 bases, with 11 bases between them. The CDR3 extends over 16 amino acids. CDR3 DNA: TGCGCCAGCAGCTTGGGTGGGGGGGCGAGCACAGATACGCAGTATTTT. Translated: CASSLGGGASTDTQYF.

This chain connects TRBV6-5 to TRBJ2-3; TRBD1 agrees at 9 bases. This CDR3 is 13 amino acids long. The trim removed 1 base at V and 12 bases at J, leaving 5 bases unmatched. Germline V gene lookup returns CDR1 MNHEY and CDR2 SVGAGI. DNA of the CDR3: TGTGCCAGCAGTTACTATGGGACAGGGTCTCAGTATTTT. Residues: CASSYYGTGSQYF.

The CDR3 loop is CASSLTSTGELFF. The CDR3 nucleotides are TGCGCCAGCAGTCTTACTAGCACCGGGGAGCTGTTTTTT. V and J are TRBV10-1 and TRBJ2-2, with D possibly TRBD2 on 5 matching bases. This CDR3 has 13 residues. The germline CDR1 and CDR2 sequences are WNHNN and SYGVQD (reference sequence). Trimming pared 5 bases from V and 4 bases from J, leaving 8 bases between.

This chain joins TRBV19 and TRBJ1-5; no firm D call. CDR3 length: 16 amino acids. Germline V gene lookup returns CDR1 LNHDA and CDR2 SQIVND (reference sequence). Trimming left V 5 bases short and J 7 bases short, with 21 bases between. This chain's CDR3 is CASSLAGRGDGQPQHF. The CDR3 bases are TGTGCCAGTAGTCTGGCCGGGCGGGGTGACGGCCAGCCCCAGCATTTT.

This clone was counted between two and nine times. The chain is built from TRBV9 and TRBJ2-3, with TRBD2 matching over 9 bases. Per the germline V gene, CDR1 is SGDLS and CDR2 is YYNGEE. The CDR3 extends over 16 amino acids. The V gene end was trimmed by 2 bases and the J gene end by 4 bases; junction bases not matched to a gene: 8. DNA of the CDR3: TGTGCCAGCAGCGTTAGCGGGGGCGGAGGCGCAGATACGCAGTATTTT. It translates to CASSVSGGGGADTQYF.

The chain combines TRBV5-6 with TRBJ2-5; 7 nucleotides align to TRBD1. From germline, CDR1 is SGHDT and CDR2 YYEEEE. The CDR3 covers 14 residues. Trimming took 4 bases from V and 1 from J; bases not matched to a gene: 4. CDR3 sequence reads: CASSEGQPQETQYF. The CDR3 DNA reads TGTGCCAGCAGCGAGGGACAGCCCCAAGAGACCCAGTACTTC.

The chain is built from TRBV5-1 and TRBJ2-1, with 13 bases fitting TRBD2. V was clipped by 0 bases and J by 2 bases; unmatched bases: 2. The CDR3 is 17 residues long. Germline-derived CDR1 and CDR2 are SGHRS and YFSETQ. CDR3 nucleotide sequence: TGCGCCAGCAGCTTGGGACTAGCGGGGGGCCCCTACAATGAGCAGTTCTTC. This gives the protein CASSLGLAGGPYNEQFF.

In the case of this clone: Within the sample, other DNA sequences also encode this same CDR3. V usage is TRBV7-9 and J usage is TRBJ1-3; 8 positions agree with TRBD1. Germline-derived CDR1 and CDR2 are SEHNR and FQNEAQ (reference sequence). The CDR3 consists of 15 residues. V gave up 1 base and J gave up 3 bases; unmatched junction bases: 2. The CDR3 nucleotides read TGTGCCAGCAGCTTAGGACAGGGGAGTGGAAACACCATATATTTT. Encoded protein: CASSLGQGSGNTIYF.

CDR3 DNA sequence: TGTGCCAGCGAGAGTAGTGGCAATCAGCCCCAGCATTTT. Encoded protein: CASESSGNQPQHF. This sequence joins TRBV9 and TRBJ1-5; D remains ambiguous. The CDR3 sequence is 13 residues long. CDR1 SGDLS and CDR2 YYNGEE come from the germline V gene. Deletions cut 7 bases from V and 2 bases from J, with 10 bases between.

The chain carries TRBV18 and TRBJ1-2, with TRBD1 matching over 9 bases. V dropped 2 bases and J dropped 5; count of bases not matched to a gene: 3. The CDR3 loop spans 14 amino acids. Germline CDR1 KGHSH, CDR2 LQKENI. Here the CDR3 reads CASSPRDRVYGYTF. As DNA, the CDR3 is TGTGCCAGCTCACCAAGGGACAGGGTATATGGCTACACCTTC.

The CDR3 region is CASSLRDRGQNGYTF. CDR3 nucleotide sequence: TGTGCCAGCAGCTTACGGGACAGGGGACAAAATGGCTACACCTTC. The gene calls are TRBV7-9 and TRBJ1-2; 10 positions agree with TRBD1. From germline, CDR1 is SEHNR and CDR2 FQNEAQ (reference sequence). V lost 2 bases and J lost 6; bases outside the gene matches: 6. CDR3 length: 15 residues. The full variable domain, completed using reference TRBV7-9 and TRBJ1-2, is DTGVSQNPRHKITKRGQNVTFRCDPISEHNRLYWYRQTLGQGPEFLTYFQNEAQLEKSRLLSDRFSAERPKGSFSTLEIQRTEQGDSAMYLCASSLRDRGQNGYTFGSGTRLTVV.

This chain uses TRBV2 with TRBJ1-1; no firm D call. The V end was cut by 6 bases, the J end by 0 bases, with 8 bases between. The germline CDR1 and CDR2 sequences are SNHLY and FYNNEI. The CDR3 covers 13 residues. The CDR3 bases are TGTGCCAGCAGAGCACGGGTGAACACTGAAGCTTTCTTT. Its translation is CASRARVNTEAFF.